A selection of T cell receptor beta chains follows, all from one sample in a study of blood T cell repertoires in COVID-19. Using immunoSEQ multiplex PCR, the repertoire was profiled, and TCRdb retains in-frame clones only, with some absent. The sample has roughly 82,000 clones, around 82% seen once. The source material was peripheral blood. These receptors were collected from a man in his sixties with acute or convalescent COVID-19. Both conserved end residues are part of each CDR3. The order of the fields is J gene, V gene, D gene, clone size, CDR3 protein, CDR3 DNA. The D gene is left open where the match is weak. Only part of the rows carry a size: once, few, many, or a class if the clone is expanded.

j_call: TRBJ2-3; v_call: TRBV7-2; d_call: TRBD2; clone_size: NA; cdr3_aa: CASSLALAGDTQYF; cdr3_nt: TGTGCCAGCAGCTTAGCGCTAGCGGGAGATACGCAGTATTTT
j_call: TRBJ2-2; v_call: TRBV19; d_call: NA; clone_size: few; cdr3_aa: CASSIAEPGAGELFF; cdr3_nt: TGTGCCAGTAGTATAGCCGAGCCCGGGGCCGGGGAGCTGTTTTTT
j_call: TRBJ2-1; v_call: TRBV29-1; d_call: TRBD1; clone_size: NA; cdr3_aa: CSVVGTGQHEQFF; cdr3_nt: TGCAGCGTTGTGGGGACAGGGCAGCATGAGCAGTTCTTC
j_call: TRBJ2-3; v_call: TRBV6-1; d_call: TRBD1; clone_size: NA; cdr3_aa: CASREGQGFLDTQYF; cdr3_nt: TGTGCCAGCAGGGAAGGACAGGGGTTTCTGGATACGCAGTATTTT
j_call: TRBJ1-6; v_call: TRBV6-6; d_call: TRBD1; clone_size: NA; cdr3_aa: CASSFGQVDNSPLHF; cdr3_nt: TGTGCCAGCAGTTTTGGACAGGTGGATAATTCACCCCTCCACTTT
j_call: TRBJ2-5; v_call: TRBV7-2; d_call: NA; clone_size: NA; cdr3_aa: CASSSSIGGGETQYF; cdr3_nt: TGTGCCAGCAGCTCCTCCATAGGAGGCGGGGAGACCCAGTACTTC
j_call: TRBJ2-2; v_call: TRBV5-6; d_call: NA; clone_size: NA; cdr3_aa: CASSLGGALNTGELFF; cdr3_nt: TGTGCCAGCAGCTTGGGCGGGGCCTTGAACACCGGGGAGCTGTTTTTT
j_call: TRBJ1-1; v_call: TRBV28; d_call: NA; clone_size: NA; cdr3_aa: CASTSGLGRTTNTEAFF; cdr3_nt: TGTGCCAGCACCTCGGGGCTCGGGAGGACTACGAACACTGAAGCTTTCTTT
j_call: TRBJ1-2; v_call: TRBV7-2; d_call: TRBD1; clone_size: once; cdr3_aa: CASSSLIDRGGYTF; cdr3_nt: TGTGCCAGCAGCTCTTTGATCGACAGGGGGGGCTACACCTTC
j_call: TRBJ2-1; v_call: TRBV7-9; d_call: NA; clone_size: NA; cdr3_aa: CASQGLMAEQFF; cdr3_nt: TGTGCCAGTCAGGGGCTCATGGCTGAGCAGTTCTTC
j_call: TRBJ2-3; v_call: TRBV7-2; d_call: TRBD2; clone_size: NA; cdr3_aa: CASSLLGGGAGDTQYF; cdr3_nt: TGTGCCAGCAGCTTATTAGGCGGGGGGGCCGGAGATACGCAGTATTTT
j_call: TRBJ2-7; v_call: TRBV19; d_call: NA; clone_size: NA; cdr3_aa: CASSRSGPISYEQYF; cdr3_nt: TGTGCCAGTAGTAGGAGCGGTCCGATTTCCTACGAGCAGTACTTC
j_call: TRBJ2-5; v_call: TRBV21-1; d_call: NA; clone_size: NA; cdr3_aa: CASSKEGGETQYF; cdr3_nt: TGTGCCAGCAGCAAAGAAGGGGGAGAGACCCAGTACTTC
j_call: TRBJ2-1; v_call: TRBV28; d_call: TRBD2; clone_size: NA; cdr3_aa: CATLLAGADSSYNEQFF; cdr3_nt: TGTGCCACTTTACTAGCGGGGGCCGATAGCTCCTACAATGAGCAGTTCTTC
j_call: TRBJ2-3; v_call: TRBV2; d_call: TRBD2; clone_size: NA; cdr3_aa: CASNPGLAGADTQYF; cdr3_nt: TGTGCCAGCAACCCAGGACTAGCGGGCGCAGATACGCAGTATTTT
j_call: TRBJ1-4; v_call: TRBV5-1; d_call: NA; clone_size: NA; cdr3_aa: CASSLDRSGEKLFF; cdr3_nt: TGCGCCAGCAGCTTAGACAGGTCAGGTGAAAAACTGTTTTTT
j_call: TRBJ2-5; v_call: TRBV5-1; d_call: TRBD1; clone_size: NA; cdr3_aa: CASSFGQGQETQYF; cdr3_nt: TGCGCCAGCAGCTTTGGACAGGGACAAGAGACCCAGTACTTC
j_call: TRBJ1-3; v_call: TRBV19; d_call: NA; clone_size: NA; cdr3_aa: CASSIEDSGNTIYF; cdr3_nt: TGTGCCAGTAGTATTGAGGACTCTGGAAACACCATATATTTT
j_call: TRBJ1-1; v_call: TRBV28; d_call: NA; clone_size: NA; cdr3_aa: CASRPSRETEAFF; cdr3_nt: TGTGCCAGCAGGCCGTCAAGGGAGACTGAAGCTTTCTTT
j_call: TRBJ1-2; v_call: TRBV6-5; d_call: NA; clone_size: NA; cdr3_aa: CASRNSYYGYTF; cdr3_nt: TGTGCCAGCAGAAACAGCTACTATGGCTACACCTTC
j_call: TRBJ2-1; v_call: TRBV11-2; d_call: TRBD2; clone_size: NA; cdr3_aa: CASSSGTSGIQFF; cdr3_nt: TGTGCCAGCAGTTCCGGGACTAGCGGGATTCAGTTCTTC
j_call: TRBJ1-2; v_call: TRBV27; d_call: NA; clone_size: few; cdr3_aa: CASSSRTPRTIGYTF; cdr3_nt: TGTGCCAGCAGTTCAAGAACGCCAAGAACTATAGGCTACACCTTC
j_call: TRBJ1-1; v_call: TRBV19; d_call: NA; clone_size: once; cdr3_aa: CASMREWGTEAFF; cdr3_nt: TGTGCCAGTATGAGGGAATGGGGCACTGAAGCTTTCTTT
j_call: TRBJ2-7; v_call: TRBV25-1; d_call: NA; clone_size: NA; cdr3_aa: CASRPMGQGSYEQYF; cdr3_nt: TGTGCCAGCAGACCTATGGGGCAAGGCTCCTACGAGCAGTACTTC
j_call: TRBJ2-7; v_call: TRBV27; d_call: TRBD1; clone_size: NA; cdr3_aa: CASSLSAQGPYEQYF; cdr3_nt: TGTGCCAGCAGTTTATCAGCACAGGGGCCCTACGAGCAGTACTTC
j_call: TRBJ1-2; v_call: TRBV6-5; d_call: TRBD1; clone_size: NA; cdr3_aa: CASKDRGREGYTF; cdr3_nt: TGTGCCAGCAAGGACAGGGGACGTGAGGGCTACACCTTC
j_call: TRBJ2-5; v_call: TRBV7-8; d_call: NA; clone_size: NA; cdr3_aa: CASSLSELRWTQYF; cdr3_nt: TGTGCCAGCAGCTTATCTGAGCTCAGGTGGACCCAGTACTTC
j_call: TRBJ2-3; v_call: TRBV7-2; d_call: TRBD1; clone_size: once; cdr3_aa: CASSLLGTGLDTQYF; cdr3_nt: TGTGCCAGCAGCTTACTCGGGACAGGACTTGATACGCAGTATTTT
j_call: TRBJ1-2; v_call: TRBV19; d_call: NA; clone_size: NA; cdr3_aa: CASNLDRGYGYTF; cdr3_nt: TGTGCCAGTAACTTGGATAGAGGCTATGGCTACACCTTC
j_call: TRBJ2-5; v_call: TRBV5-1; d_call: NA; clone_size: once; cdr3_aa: CASSSASHGGEVTQYF; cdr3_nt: TGCGCCAGCAGCTCCGCCTCCCACGGCGGGGAGGTGACCCAGTACTTC
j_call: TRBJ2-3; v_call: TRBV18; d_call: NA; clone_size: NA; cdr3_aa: CASSQQVQTRTDTQYF; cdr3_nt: TGTGCCAGCTCACAACAGGTCCAAACCCGCACAGATACGCAGTATTTT
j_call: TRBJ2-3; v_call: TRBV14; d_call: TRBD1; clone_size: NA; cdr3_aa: CASSPDRATGTQYF; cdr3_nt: TGTGCCAGCAGCCCGGACAGGGCCACTGGTACGCAGTATTTT
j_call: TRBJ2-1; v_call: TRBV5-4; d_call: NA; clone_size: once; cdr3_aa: CASSPGRGSSYNEQFF; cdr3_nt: TGTGCCAGCAGCCCGGGACGGGGGAGCTCCTACAATGAGCAGTTCTTC
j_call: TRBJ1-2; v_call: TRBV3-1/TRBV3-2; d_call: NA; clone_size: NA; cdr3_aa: CASSLQSEGYTF; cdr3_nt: TGTGCCAGCAGCCTACAGAGTGAGGGCTACACCTTC
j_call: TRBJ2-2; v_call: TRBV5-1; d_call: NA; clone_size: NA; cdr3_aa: CATRSRADGELFF; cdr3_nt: TGCGCCACCAGAAGCAGGGCCGACGGGGAGCTGTTTTTT
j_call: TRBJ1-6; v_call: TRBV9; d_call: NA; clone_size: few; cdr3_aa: CASAGGSYNSPLHF; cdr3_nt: TGTGCCAGCGCGGGGGGCTCCTATAATTCACCCCTCCACTTT
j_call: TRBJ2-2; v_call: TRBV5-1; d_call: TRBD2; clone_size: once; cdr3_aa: CASSPVAGDPGELFF; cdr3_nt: TGCGCCAGCAGCCCCGTAGCGGGAGATCCCGGGGAGCTGTTTTTT
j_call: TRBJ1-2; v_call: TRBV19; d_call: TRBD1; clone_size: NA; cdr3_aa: CASSPAGGGYTF; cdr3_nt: TGTGCCAGTAGTCCCGCAGGGGGGGGCTACACCTTC
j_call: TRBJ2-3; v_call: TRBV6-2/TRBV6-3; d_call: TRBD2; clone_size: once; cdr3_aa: CASSSGTSGWDTQYF; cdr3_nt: TGTGCCAGCAGCTCCGGGACTAGCGGGTGGGATACGCAGTATTTT
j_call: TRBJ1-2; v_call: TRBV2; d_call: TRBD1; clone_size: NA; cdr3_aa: CASRLTGGNYGYTF; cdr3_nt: TGTGCCAGCAGATTGACAGGGGGTAACTATGGCTACACCTTC
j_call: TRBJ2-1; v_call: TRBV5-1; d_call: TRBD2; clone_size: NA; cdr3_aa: CASSHGRLAGGGDEQFF; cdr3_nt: TGCGCCAGCAGCCACGGGCGACTAGCGGGAGGAGGGGATGAGCAGTTCTTC
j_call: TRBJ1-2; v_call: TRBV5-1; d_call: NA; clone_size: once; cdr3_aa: CASSPASPGLGGYTF; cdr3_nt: TGCGCCAGCAGCCCGGCATCGCCAGGTCTGGGCGGCTACACCTTC
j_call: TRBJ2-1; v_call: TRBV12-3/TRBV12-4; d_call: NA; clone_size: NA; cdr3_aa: CAGAESSYNEQFF; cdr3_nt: TGTGCGGGGGCGGAGAGCTCCTACAATGAGCAGTTCTTC
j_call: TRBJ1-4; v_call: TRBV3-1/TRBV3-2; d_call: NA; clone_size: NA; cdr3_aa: CASSQVAGEFGKLFF; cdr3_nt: TGTGCCAGCAGCCAAGTCGCAGGGGAGTTTGGAAAACTGTTTTTT
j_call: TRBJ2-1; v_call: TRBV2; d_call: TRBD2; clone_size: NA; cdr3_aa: CASRGLAGGLEQFF; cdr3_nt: TGTGCCAGCAGGGGCCTAGCGGGGGGGCTAGAGCAGTTCTTC